One sample yielded the 24 T cell receptor beta chains listed below, sequenced in a study of T cells in Graves' hyperthyroidism and ophthalmopathy. From RNA transcripts, TCR beta CDR3 regions were amplified. The HTBI primer set served for first-round RT-PCR of the TCR CDR3. TCRdb ran MiXCR on the multiplex PCR reads and lists one entry per CDR3 protein. The sample shows roughly 500,000 distinct CDR3 sequences, over 45% of them seen only once. Sequencing used peripheral blood or thyroid tissue (not recorded which). The receptor set was obtained from an adult woman with Graves' disease, either hyperthyroidism or ophthalmopathy (not recorded which).

This clonotype occurred many times. The chain couples TRBV13 to TRBJ2-7; no firm D call. The CDR3 spans 13 residues. V was trimmed by 3 bases and J by 4 bases, leaving 10 bases between them. Germline V CDR1 and CDR2: PRHDT, FYEKMQ (reference sequence). The CDR3 region has the DNA TGTGCCAGCAGCTTCGCTCCAGGATACGAGCAGTACTTC. Translated: CASSFAPGYEQYF.

This clonotype has just a few counts. Germline and junction disagree at one end, which may indicate a read error. CDR3 protein: CASSLGRSLHF. The CDR3 DNA is TGTGCCAGCAGCTTAGGTCGGAGCCTGCACTTC. The V gene is TRBV7-2, the J gene TRBJ2-7; D gene ambiguous. The CDR3 has 11 amino acids. Germline V gene sequence: CDR1 SGHTA, CDR2 FQGNSA.

The rearrangement links TRBV7-6 to TRBJ2-2, with a possible D match to TRBD2 (6 bases). The CDR3 is made up of 14 amino acids. Germline V lookup: CDR1 SGHVS, CDR2 FNYEAQ. V was trimmed by 4 bases and J by 5 bases, leaving 11 bases between them. The CDR3 is CASSSGLMTGELFF. CDR3 coding DNA: TGTGCCAGCAGCTCGGGACTTATGACCGGGGAGCTGTTTTTT.

This clonotype was seen repeatedly, ten times or more. The chain links TRBV29-1 to TRBJ2-5; D not certain. This CDR3 contains 12 residues. Per germline, CDR1 SQVTM and CDR2 ANQGSEA. Trimming cost V 6 bases and J 4 bases, with 12 bases left between them. For the CDR3, the DNA is TGCAGCGTGCCGTGGGTCGGAGAGACCCAGTACTTC. As protein: CSVPWVGETQYF.

V is TRBV5-1 and J is TRBJ2-7, with a possible D match to TRBD1 (5 bases). Germline loops: CDR1 SGHRS, CDR2 YFSETQ. V dropped 0 bases and J dropped 5 bases, with 12 bases sitting between them. The length of the CDR3 is 14 residues. In DNA form, the CDR3 reads TGCGCCAGCAGCTTGGTTCGCAGGGTCGACGAGCAGTACTTC. The encoded protein is CASSLVRRVDEQYF.

The gene calls are TRBV5-1 and TRBJ1-4; D is unclear. The CDR3 extends over 15 amino acids. Trimming took off 0 bases at V and 4 bases at J, with 10 bases between the two ends. Germline-derived CDR1 and CDR2 are SGHRS and YFSETQ. The CDR3: CASSLDASYNEKLFF. Written as DNA, the CDR3 is TGCGCCAGCAGCTTGGATGCCAGCTATAATGAAAAACTGTTTTTT.

The chain has TRBV7-9 and TRBJ2-7; 7 bases match TRBD2. The CDR3 has 19 amino acids. J lost 3 bases, V lost 6 bases, and 23 bases had no gene match. Per germline, CDR1 SEHNR and CDR2 FQNEAQ (reference sequence). The CDR3 region has the DNA TGTGCCAGCAGTTACACCCTCCCTTCTTGGGGAGGGAAGGACTACGAGCAGTACTTC. As protein: CASSYTLPSWGGKDYEQYF.

This clonotype was seen more than once but under ten times. This may arise from a read error, as a much more abundant clone is one base away. V usage is TRBV2 and J usage is TRBJ2-7; D unclear. This CDR3 has 10 amino acids. Germline lookup yields CDR1 SNHLY and CDR2 FYNNEI. With 7 bases removed from V and 4 bases from J, the gap between germline ends came to 5 bases. CDR3 sequence reads: CASKAYEQYF. In nucleotides, the CDR3 is TGTGCCAGCAAGGCTTACGAGCAGTACTTC.

The chain joins TRBV29-1 to TRBJ2-7; 9 bases fit TRBD1. Trimming removed 1 base from V and 5 bases from J; junction bases left unmatched: 6. This CDR3 comprises 14 residues. Germline-derived CDR1 and CDR2 are SQVTM and ANQGSEA. Here the CDR3 DNA reads TGCAGCGTTGAAGGGGGGACAGGGTTCGACGAGCAGTACTTC. Encoded protein: CSVEGGTGFDEQYF.

This rearrangement joins TRBV7-8 to TRBJ2-5; D is tentatively TRBD1 or TRBD2 (5 bases each). Germline lookup yields CDR1 SGHVS and CDR2 FQNEAQ. CDR3 length: 12 residues. The germline V and J ends were trimmed by 6 bases and 7 bases, with 12 bases remaining between them. As DNA, the CDR3 is TGTGCCAGCAGAGAGAGGGGAAGGACCCAGTACTTC. Its translation is CASRERGRTQYF.

Of note for this clonotype: The junction does not match germline at one end; this may be a read error. The chain carries TRBV10-3 and TRBJ2-5; TRBD1 aligns across 10 bases. In germline, CDR1 is ENHRY, CDR2 SYGVKD. This CDR3 contains 14 residues. CDR3 nucleotide sequence: TGTGCCAGCAGTGACAGGGGGCGAAAAGAGACCCAGTACTTC. Protein sequence: CASSDRGRKETQYF.

The rearrangement joins TRBV20-1 to TRBJ2-2; 8 nucleotides line up with TRBD2. This CDR3 spans 15 amino acids. Germline loops: CDR1 DFQATT, CDR2 SNEGSKA (reference sequence). Trimming at V came to 2 bases and at J to 7 bases, leaving 9 bases not matched to a gene. The CDR3 DNA reads TGCAGTGCTAGACGTCCGGGACTAGAGGTCGGGGAGCTGTTTTTT. It is translated as CSARRPGLEVGELFF.

The sample holds a few counts of this clonotype. The rearrangement uses TRBV10-3 and TRBJ1-2, with 8 positions matching TRBD1. The ends lost 8 bases at V and 6 bases at J; junction bases unmatched: 8. The CDR3 contains 13 residues. Germline V gene data show CDR1 as ENHRY and CDR2 as SYGVKD. The chain's CDR3 is CAIGATGDDGYTF. The CDR3 coding sequence is TGTGCCATCGGTGCGACAGGGGACGATGGCTACACCTTC.

This rearrangement joins TRBV7-2 to TRBJ1-5; 8 nucleotides align to TRBD1. V lost 5 bases and J lost 6; bases outside the gene matches: 15. The germline V gene encodes CDR1 SGHTA and CDR2 FQGNSA. The CDR3 runs to 17 residues. CDR3 sequence: CASSRNGNRQGSQPQHF. CDR3 DNA sequence: TGTGCCAGCAGCCGAAACGGGAATCGACAGGGGAGTCAGCCCCAGCATTTT. The full variable domain, with the rest looked up from reference TRBV7-2 and TRBJ1-5, is GAGVSQSPSNKVTEKGKDVELRCDPISGHTALYWYRQSLGQGLEFLIYFQGNSAPDKSGLPSDRFSAERTGGSVSTLTIQRTQQEDSAVYLCASSRNGNRQGSQPQHFGDGTRLSIL.

This clonotype was detected ten times or more. The chain uses TRBV10-3 and TRBJ2-7; 7 bases match TRBD2. J lost 7 bases, V lost 0 bases, and 3 bases had no gene match. Germline CDR1 and CDR2: ENHRY and SYGVKD. The CDR3 runs to 13 residues. This chain's CDR3 is CAISESASGEQYF. CDR3 bases: TGTGCCATCAGTGAGTCGGCTAGCGGAGAGCAGTACTTC.

The J gene is TRBJ1-5, the V gene TRBV2; D unclear. The germline V and J ends were trimmed by 6 bases and 1 base, with 13 bases remaining between them. The CDR3 loop spans 15 amino acids. Germline values: CDR1 SNHLY, CDR2 FYNNEI. Written as DNA, the CDR3 is TGTGCCAGCAGCAACGACGGGAGAAGCAATCAGCCCCAGCATTTT. It translates to CASSNDGRSNQPQHF.

This clonotype was observed once. The chain employs TRBV9 and TRBJ1-2; TRBD1 is a possible D gene (6 bases). CDR3 length: 15 residues. V lost 4 bases, J lost 3 bases, and 16 bases lay in between. CDR1 is SGDLS, CDR2 YYNGEE, per germline. CDR3 region: CASSSGTLGDYGYTF. As DNA, the CDR3 is TGTGCCAGCAGCTCCGGGACACTGGGGGACTATGGCTACACCTTC.

This clonotype occurred many times. The V call is TRBV5-5, the J call TRBJ1-3; D is undetermined. V was cut by 2 bases and J by 0 bases, with 9 bases left in between. The CDR3 runs to 15 residues. Per the germline V gene, CDR1 is SGHKS and CDR2 is YYEKEE (reference sequence). The CDR3 DNA reads TGTGCCAGCAGCTTCCGGGCCGTCTCTGGAAACACCATATATTTT. Translation: CASSFRAVSGNTIYF.

The CDR3 loop is CASSPQEWGGNGYTF. CDR3 nucleotides: TGTGCCAGCAGCCCGCAGGAGTGGGGAGGGAATGGCTACACCTTC. J is TRBJ1-2 and V is TRBV7-9; D remains unclear. The CDR3 runs 15 residues. CDR1 is SEHNR, CDR2 FQNEAQ, per germline (reference sequence). Trimming stripped 5 bases from V and 6 bases from J, with 19 bases between. Complete variable domain (other parts from reference TRBV7-9 and TRBJ1-2): DTGVSQNPRHKITKRGQNVTFRCDPISEHNRLYWYRQTLGQGPEFLTYFQNEAQLEKSRLLSDRFSAERPKGSFSTLEIQRTEQGDSAMYLCASSPQEWGGNGYTFGSGTRLTVV.

This clonotype has a count of ten or more. This rearrangement joins TRBV7-9 to TRBJ2-7; D is possibly TRBD1 or TRBD2 (5 bases each). There are 14 residues in the CDR3. V dropped 1 base and J dropped 7 bases, with 14 bases sitting between them. The germline gives CDR1 SEHNR, CDR2 FQNEAQ (reference sequence). The CDR3 here is CASSLEGRNGEQYF. The CDR3 DNA reads TGTGCCAGCAGCTTAGAGGGACGAAATGGTGAGCAGTACTTC.

This clonotype has at least ten counts. CDR3 DNA: TGCAGTGCGTCTCTAGCGGGACAGTTATACGAGCAGTACTTC. This encodes CSASLAGQLYEQYF. The rearrangement uses TRBV20-1 and TRBJ2-7; 9 bases are shared with TRBD2. In germline, CDR1 is DFQATT, CDR2 SNEGSKA (reference sequence). V shed 6 bases and J 4 bases; nucleotides not matched to a gene: 10. The length of the CDR3 is 14 residues.

This clonotype is a singleton in its sample. This rearrangement joins TRBV10-3 to TRBJ2-7; tentatively, D is TRBD2 (6 bases). The CDR3 loop spans 12 amino acids. Looked up from germline, CDR1 is ENHRY and CDR2 is SYGVKD. Trimming took off 9 bases at V and 4 bases at J, with 13 bases between the two ends. The CDR3 nucleotides are TGTGCCATTCAGACCGGGACTTACGAGCAGTACTTC. Its protein is CAIQTGTYEQYF.

This clonotype showed up many times. V and J are TRBV7-2 and TRBJ1-2, with a weak D call TRBD1 (6 bases). Trimming removed 5 bases from V and 0 bases from J, with 22 bases in between. The germline V gene has CDR1 SGHTA and CDR2 FQGNSA. The CDR3 extends over 18 amino acids. The DNA of the CDR3 is TGTGCCAGCAGCCAATCCCAACTCAGGGGCGAATCTAACTATGGCTACACCTTC. It codes for CASSQSQLRGESNYGYTF.

On this clonotype itself: Being one base from a much bigger clone, this may be a read error. The chain links TRBV10-3 to TRBJ1-1; tentatively, D is TRBD1 (6 bases). Germline values: CDR1 ENHRY, CDR2 SYGVKD. This CDR3 is built from 14 residues. The CDR3 DNA follows: TGTGCCATCGGTGAACAGGGTGGGATCACTGAAGCTTTCTTT. Protein sequence: CAIGEQGGITEAFF.